What follows is one T cell receptor (beta chain) and its context. This sample is drawn from a study of control samples from healthy donors and cancer patients. TCRdb's table, derived via immunoSEQ multiplex PCR, lists solely in-frame clones and lacks some. This table has around 120,000 clones, about 91% appearing once. Looked up from germline, CDR1 is SQVTM and CDR2 is ANQGSEA. The CDR3 has 11 amino acids. The ends were cut back, 3 bases at V and 2 bases at J, with 4 bases in the middle. The source material was blood. This TCR was sampled from a man aged 35 to 55 in good health. The chain employs TRBV29-1 and TRBJ1-1; D is unresolved. CDR3 sequence (DNA): TGCAGCGTTGAGTTCAACACTGAAGCTTTCTTT. Translated, it gives CSVEFNTEAFF. Full variable domain (remainder filled in from reference TRBV29-1 and TRBJ1-1): SAVISQKPSRDICQRGTSLTIQCQVDSQVTMMFWYRQQPGQSLTLIATANQGSEATYESGFVIDKFPISRPNLTFSTLTVSNMSPEDSSIYLCSVEFNTEAFFGQGTRLTVV.